The rows below give T cell receptor beta chains drawn from one sample of a study of blood T cells in healthy people across ages. Using its own MiXCR run on the 5' RACE reads, TCRdb lists one record per CDR3 protein. The table shows over a million distinct CDR3 sequences, with around two fifths occurring only once. The sample was blood. Receptors were obtained from a woman younger than 35 in good health. Both conserved end residues are part of each CDR3. Fields, in order: CDR3 protein, CDR3 DNA, D gene, J gene, V gene, clone size. A D gene is named only where the DNA matches it firmly. Rows may omit the clone size; those that give it use once, few, many or a size class.

CDR3: CAISLAGGDEQFF; DNA: TGTGCCATCAGCCTGGCGGGGGGTGATGAGCAGTTCTTC; D: TRBD2; J: TRBJ2-1; V: TRBV10-3; size: few
CDR3: CASSYVPFQTYEQYF; DNA: TGTGCCAGCAGTTACGTCCCATTTCAAACCTACGAGCAGTACTTC; D: .; J: TRBJ2-7; V: TRBV6-5; size: few
CDR3: CASSQGDGAYEQYF; DNA: TGTGCCAGCAGCCAAGGGGACGGAGCCTACGAGCAGTACTTC; D: .; J: TRBJ2-7; V: TRBV4-2; size: .
CDR3: CSARESRQRNQETPYF; DNA: TGCAGTGCTAGAGAGTCCCGACAGCGAAACCAAGAGACCCCGTACTTC; D: .; J: TRBJ2-5; V: TRBV20-1; size: .
CDR3: CASSLVQFPAETQYF; DNA: TGTGCCAGCAGTTTGGTCCAGTTCCCCGCGGAGACCCAGTACTTC; D: .; J: TRBJ2-5; V: TRBV12-3/TRBV12-4; size: few
CDR3: CASRTNGGLYEQYF; DNA: TGTGCCAGCAGGACTAACGGGGGACTCTACGAGCAGTACTTC; D: .; J: TRBJ2-7; V: TRBV6-5; size: .
CDR3: CASSVGGTVTNEQYF; DNA: TGTGCCAGCAGCGTAGGGGGGACAGTCACGAATGAGCAGTACTTC; D: TRBD1; J: TRBJ2-7; V: TRBV9; size: .
CDR3: CASSSRGMETQYF; DNA: TGTGCCAGCAGCTCCAGGGGGATGGAGACCCAGTACTTC; D: TRBD1; J: TRBJ2-5; V: TRBV7-9; size: .
CDR3: CASARGGGTSYNEQFF; DNA: TGTGCCAGCGCCAGAGGGGGGGGAACATCCTACAATGAGCAGTTCTTC; D: .; J: TRBJ2-1; V: TRBV9; size: few
CDR3: CASSYTLAFAGESTDEQFF; DNA: TGTGCCAGCAGTTACACCCTCGCGTTTGCGGGGGAATCAACAGATGAGCAGTTCTTC; D: TRBD2; J: TRBJ2-1; V: TRBV6-5; size: .
CDR3: CASSPSSGRAFGETQYF; DNA: TGTGCCAGCAGCCCTTCTAGCGGGAGGGCCTTTGGGGAGACCCAGTACTTC; D: TRBD2; J: TRBJ2-5; V: TRBV7-9; size: .
CDR3: CASSPGQGAVNEQFF; DNA: TGTGCTAGCAGCCCGGGACAGGGCGCGGTCAATGAGCAGTTCTTC; D: TRBD1; J: TRBJ2-1; V: TRBV7-7; size: .
CDR3: CATSNLSYLLSSYEQYF; DNA: TGTGCCACCAGCAACCTATCCTACCTACTAAGTTCCTACGAGCAGTACTTC; D: .; J: TRBJ2-7; V: TRBV15; size: few
CDR3: CSVAGGGVHSYNEQFF; DNA: TGCAGCGTTGCTGGAGGCGGGGTTCACTCCTACAATGAGCAGTTCTTC; D: .; J: TRBJ2-1; V: TRBV29-1; size: .
CDR3: CATSRDHSNYGYTF; DNA: TGTGCCACCAGCAGAGATCATTCTAACTATGGCTACACCTTC; D: .; J: TRBJ1-2; V: TRBV15; size: few
CDR3: CASSLGRTASYEQYF; DNA: TGTGCCAGCAGCTTAGGCCGGACAGCCTCCTACGAGCAGTACTTC; D: .; J: TRBJ2-7; V: TRBV13; size: few
CDR3: CASSLAQGSSPLHF; DNA: TGTGCCAGCAGCTTAGCACAGGGAAGTTCACCCCTCCACTTT; D: .; J: TRBJ1-6; V: TRBV7-9; size: .
CDR3: CASKPGGTAKNIQYF; DNA: TGTGCCAGCAAACCAGGGGGGACGGCCAAAAACATTCAGTACTTC; D: .; J: TRBJ2-4; V: TRBV12-3/TRBV12-4; size: .
CDR3: CASSFAGTGTDTQYF; DNA: TGTGCCAGCAGCTTCGCGGGGACGGGCACAGATACGCAGTATTTT; D: .; J: TRBJ2-3; V: TRBV5-6; size: few
CDR3: CATPALLGDYGYTF; DNA: TGTGCCACCCCGGCCCTCCTGGGCGACTATGGCTACACCTTC; D: .; J: TRBJ1-2; V: TRBV10-3; size: few
CDR3: CAWSASMIINEQFF; DNA: TGTGCCTGGAGTGCGTCTATGATAATCAATGAGCAGTTCTTC; D: .; J: TRBJ2-1; V: TRBV30; size: .
CDR3: CSAHQGRANYGYTF; DNA: TGCAGTGCGCATCAGGGGAGGGCTAACTATGGCTACACCTTC; D: .; J: TRBJ1-2; V: TRBV20-1; size: .
CDR3: CATYSGGPADTQYF; DNA: TGCGCCACCTATAGCGGGGGGCCCGCAGATACGCAGTATTTT; D: TRBD2; J: TRBJ2-3; V: TRBV10-2; size: .
CDR3: CASRSDYNYGYTF; DNA: TGTGCCAGCAGGTCGGATTATAACTATGGCTACACCTTC; D: .; J: TRBJ1-2; V: TRBV12-3/TRBV12-4; size: .
CDR3: CASSWSLEDIQYF; DNA: TGTGCCAGCAGCTGGAGCCTAGAAGACATTCAGTACTTC; D: .; J: TRBJ2-4; V: TRBV7-9; size: few
CDR3: CASSFLSASYNEQFF; DNA: TGTGCCAGCAGTTTCTTGAGCGCCTCTTACAATGAGCAGTTCTTC; D: .; J: TRBJ2-1; V: TRBV6-2/TRBV6-3; size: .
CDR3: CASSEEKVTEAFF; DNA: TGTGCCAGCAGTGAAGAAAAGGTTACTGAAGCTTTCTTT; D: .; J: TRBJ1-1; V: TRBV6-1; size: few
CDR3: CASADFSGANVLTF; DNA: TGTGCCAGTGCTGACTTCTCTGGGGCCAACGTCCTGACTTTC; D: .; J: TRBJ2-6; V: TRBV28; size: few
CDR3: CASTTATSYEQYF; DNA: TGTGCCAGCACAACCGCTACCTCCTACGAGCAGTACTTC; D: .; J: TRBJ2-7; V: TRBV7-9; size: .
CDR3: CSVEEQGVHGYTF; DNA: TGCAGCGTTGAGGAACAGGGGGTCCATGGCTACACCTTC; D: TRBD1; J: TRBJ1-2; V: TRBV29-1; size: .
CDR3: CASSLGLAGLYF; DNA: TGTGCCAGCAGCCTGGGACTAGCTGGGTTGTACTTC; D: TRBD2; J: TRBJ2-5; V: TRBV7-2; size: .
CDR3: CASSSIPRRLIQETQYF; DNA: TGTGCCAGCAGTTCCATCCCCCGTCGACTGATTCAAGAGACCCAGTACTTC; D: .; J: TRBJ2-5; V: TRBV27; size: .
CDR3: CASRAGTSGKNIQYF; DNA: TGTGCCAGTAGGGCCGGGACTAGCGGCAAAAACATTCAGTACTTC; D: TRBD2; J: TRBJ2-4; V: TRBV19; size: .
CDR3: CASRTARYEQYF; DNA: TGTGCCAGCAGAACGGCACGGTACGAGCAGTACTTC; D: .; J: TRBJ2-7; V: TRBV27; size: few
CDR3: CASTRRDEQYF; DNA: TGTGCCAGCACCCGACGGGACGAGCAGTACTTC; D: .; J: TRBJ2-7; V: TRBV6-2/TRBV6-3; size: few
CDR3: CVSSGAGTFSPNYPTDTQYF; DNA: TGCGTCAGCAGCGGCGCCGGGACTTTCTCCCCAAACTACCCAACAGATACGCAGTATTTT; D: .; J: TRBJ2-3; V: TRBV5-1; size: once
CDR3: CSAPPGQGGGHTF; DNA: TGCAGTGCCCCACCGGGACAGGGTGGTGGCCACACCTTC; D: TRBD1; J: TRBJ1-2; V: TRBV20-1; size: .
CDR3: CASSERASGNDEQFF; DNA: TGTGCCAGCAGTGAACGGGCTAGCGGGAACGATGAGCAGTTCTTC; D: TRBD2; J: TRBJ2-1; V: TRBV6-1; size: few
CDR3: CSARDPTGRDTEAFF; DNA: TGCAGTGCTAGAGATCCCACAGGGAGAGATACTGAAGCTTTCTTT; D: .; J: TRBJ1-1; V: TRBV20-1; size: .
CDR3: CSATTGTVLSEAFF; DNA: TGCAGTGCTACAACCGGGACTGTACTTTCTGAAGCTTTCTTT; D: .; J: TRBJ1-1; V: TRBV20-1; size: few
CDR3: CATSDSVAKNIQYF; DNA: TGTGCCACCAGTGACTCGGTAGCCAAAAACATTCAGTACTTC; D: .; J: TRBJ2-4; V: TRBV24-1; size: .
CDR3: CASSKALSRQDSNQPQHF; DNA: TGTGCCAGCAGCAAAGCGCTTTCCCGACAGGATAGCAATCAGCCCCAGCATTTT; D: .; J: TRBJ1-5; V: TRBV21-1; size: few
CDR3: CASSGGARGGLNEQFF; DNA: TGTGCCAGCAGTGGGGGGGCGAGAGGGGGGCTCAATGAGCAGTTCTTC; D: .; J: TRBJ2-1; V: TRBV12-3/TRBV12-4; size: .
CDR3: CAITSDRGDGYTF; DNA: TGTGCCATCACCTCGGACAGGGGCGATGGCTACACCTTC; D: TRBD1; J: TRBJ1-2; V: TRBV10-3; size: few
CDR3: CSAPPITGFNEQFF; DNA: TGCAGTGCCCCGCCCATCACGGGATTCAATGAGCAGTTCTTC; D: .; J: TRBJ2-1; V: TRBV20-1; size: .
CDR3: CASSQDPPGGSDNEQFF; DNA: TGCGCCAGCAGCCAAGATCCTCCGGGAGGGTCGGACAATGAGCAGTTCTTC; D: TRBD2; J: TRBJ2-1; V: TRBV4-1; size: .
CDR3: CASSTSKGLKGETQYF; DNA: TGTGCCAGCAGCACCTCTAAGGGCCTCAAAGGGGAGACCCAGTACTTC; D: .; J: TRBJ2-5; V: TRBV3-1; size: .
CDR3: CASSSIGSQETQYF; DNA: TGTGCCAGCAGCTCTATCGGGTCACAAGAGACCCAGTACTTC; D: .; J: TRBJ2-5; V: TRBV7-9; size: .
CDR3: CASSEALPGGGYSYEQYF; DNA: TGTGCCAGCAGTGAAGCGCTTCCGGGCGGGGGCTACTCCTACGAGCAGTACTTC; D: .; J: TRBJ2-7; V: TRBV2; size: few
CDR3: CASSQELAGGPMETQYF; DNA: TGTGCCAGCAGCCAGGAACTAGCGGGGGGGCCTATGGAGACCCAGTACTTC; D: TRBD2; J: TRBJ2-5; V: TRBV4-2; size: few
CDR3: CASSIGGNSNQPQHF; DNA: TGTGCCAGTAGTATAGGCGGGAATAGCAATCAGCCCCAGCATTTT; D: .; J: TRBJ1-5; V: TRBV19; size: few
CDR3: CASTGGDKQYF; DNA: TGCGCCAGCACGGGGGGAGACAAGCAGTACTTC; D: TRBD2; J: TRBJ2-4; V: TRBV5-1; size: .
CDR3: CASAGGLGETQYF; DNA: TGTGCCTCCGCGGGGGGGCTAGGGGAGACCCAGTACTTC; D: TRBD2; J: TRBJ2-5; V: TRBV30; size: few
CDR3: CAIEAAGMNEQFF; DNA: TGTGCCATCGAAGCGGCAGGGATGAATGAGCAGTTCTTC; D: .; J: TRBJ2-1; V: TRBV10-3; size: few